The clone carrying this T cell receptor (beta chain) turned up a few times. Its specificity is not known. TCRdb keeps only in-frame clones here, not all; method: immunoSEQ multiplex PCR. Of 180,000 or so clones listed, about 90% are singletons. The data are from a study of T cell responses to AZD1222 COVID-19 vaccine. Study-wide findings and caveats: The span of vaccine-associated CD4 TCRs extended across spike, with dominance at 160-218 and 743-854. Mostly white British, mostly female donors; authors suggested clonal diversity may be underestimated. Just five to seven people given AZD1222 tested seropositive at baseline.

V dropped 1 base and J dropped 4 bases, with 16 bases sitting between them. The CDR3 extends over 16 amino acids. Per the germline V gene, CDR1 is LNHDA and CDR2 is SQIVND (reference sequence). The chain combines TRBV19 with TRBJ1-2; D is unresolved. Sequenced material: peripheral blood, taken 28 days after the second dose of the MenACWY control vaccine. This TCR was sampled from an adult who received the MenACWY meningococcal vaccine as a control. The CDR3 loop is CASSIASGPLGYGYTF. Written as DNA, the CDR3 is TGTGCCAGTAGTATAGCCTCCGGGCCGCTTGGCTATGGCTACACCTTC.